This T cell receptor beta chain was obtained from a study of blood T cell repertoires in COVID-19 (TCRdb year 2020). About the full investigation: Samples covering the acute and convalescent phases of COVID-19 were provided by collaborators in the United States, Italy and Spain. The prospective study material was composed of cDNA or gDNA derived from T cells, B-cell-depleted T cells, or PBMCs. Subjects who had been exposed to COVID-19, were actively infected with it, or had recovered from it provided the deeply sampled blood TCRbeta repertoires that made up the dataset. The repertoires were made available in a free public database intended to serve as a resource for research on the immune response to SARS-CoV-2. Samples came from the ongoing ImmuneRACE study (first 160 participants) plus 1,254 subjects from 6 global collaborators. A de-identified subject ID, COVID-19 status, age in years and sex were almost always included in the sample metadata. Where available, HLA class I and class II types were obtained from metadata supplied by the sample provider rather than from assay-based typing. General conclusions and limits of the study: The quantity of clinical and demographic metadata differed by source and by participant and was supplied without curation.

Each collaborating institution followed its own protocols to collect whole blood in K2EDTA tubes. Collaborator samples were shipped for TCRbeta analysis as frozen whole blood, isolated PBMCs, or DNA extracted from either sample type. TCRbeta CDR3 regions were amplified from genomic DNA using the immunoSEQ Assay, a bias-controlled multiplex PCR. Turning to the authors' computational methods: The number of nucleated cells in each sample was estimated from the amplification of reference gene primers within the assay. To quantify the absolute abundance of each unique TCRbeta CDR3 rearrangement, sequence reads were collapsed and filtered. For each sample, productive Simpson clonality was calculated as the square root of Simpson's diversity index over productive rearrangements. Entries here come from immuneACCESS through TCRdb and include only in-frame sequences with V and J called. Some clones fail to appear in such tables; in the studies checked, an unresolved V gene covers under half of the shortfall, and the cause of the remainder is unknown. For V, J and clone size, that table is used; D and trimming come from the DNA. The table for this sample lists about 99,000 clones; roughly 84% of them were counted only once. 26% of the sample belongs to the ten largest clones.

A remark on this clone: The antigen it recognizes is unknown. Base quality data are lacking; no much larger clone is found one base away.

The germline ends are 3 bases apart after V is trimmed by 0 bases and J by 3 bases. As encoded in the germline V gene (reference sequence), CDR1 is SGHNT while CDR2 is YYREEE. There are 12 amino acids in the CDR3, from cysteine to phenylalanine inclusive. The retained sequence is limited to the CDR3, 36 bases, with the frame set at the first base. This sequence was found in a man between 60 and 75 years old with acute or convalescent COVID-19. Recombination joined TRBV5-4 with TRBJ2-5; no D gene is confidently identified. What was sequenced was peripheral blood. CDR3 protein: CASSLVEETQYF. The DNA is TGTGCCAGCAGCTTGGTCGAAGAGACCCAGTACTTC.